This T cell receptor beta chain was profiled in a study of OX40 agonist ivuxolimab in advanced cancers. This table comes from immunoSEQ multiplex PCR, and its TCRdb copy is limited to in-frame clones, with some not included. The table includes under 65,000 clones, approximately 91% detected once. Germline V gene sequence: CDR1 MNHNY, CDR2 SVGAGI (reference sequence). The CDR3 covers 12 residues. Trimming took 2 bases from V and 10 from J; bases not matched to a gene: 2. The J gene is TRBJ2-3, the V gene TRBV6-6, with 8 bases fitting TRBD1. This TCR was recovered from an adult with an advanced solid tumor such as melanoma, head and neck, liver or kidney cancer. Sequenced here: CD4+ or CD8+ T cells sorted from blood, sampled in a trial of the OX40 agonist ivuxolimab. In DNA, the CDR3 is TGTGCCAGCAGTTACGGACAGGGAGCGCAGTATTTT. Translated, it gives CASSYGQGAQYF.